Listed below are T cell receptor beta chains from one sample, sequenced in a study of T cells expressing NK-cell markers. TCRdb reprocessed the 5' RACE reads and keeps a single row for each CDR3 protein, giving no DNA. Its table records 200,000 to 300,000 distinct CDR3 sequences. Sequencing used blood T cells: a sorted CD56 or NKG2C T cell subset, CD4+ or CD8+ T cells, or bulk PBMC T cells (not recorded which). These receptors were collected from a man younger than 30 in good health. CDR3s include the opening cysteine and the closing phenylalanine or tryptophan. Each record gives: V gene, J gene, CDR3 protein.

TRBV12-3/TRBV12-4	TRBJ2-4	CASSRTTDRFKNIQYF
TRBV6-1	TRBJ2-3	CASSKRETTDTQYF
TRBV15	TRBJ2-5	CATSRRAGGGETQYF
TRBV29-1	TRBJ1-1	CSMYRDRDTEAFF
TRBV19	TRBJ2-1	CASRARGDNEQFF
TRBV13	TRBJ2-5	CASSSPRGETQYF
TRBV10-3	TRBJ2-3	CAIRTRGPDTQYF
TRBV5-1	TRBJ2-1	CASSLAPGGTWNHLSSYNEQFF
TRBV20-1	TRBJ2-7	CSAGTSLYEQYF
TRBV4-3	TRBJ2-7	CASSLRTGNYEQYF
TRBV24-1	TRBJ2-3	CATGETSGSPTDTQYF
TRBV10-3	TRBJ2-1	CAISEPARTSGRSYEQFF
TRBV24-1	TRBJ2-1	CATEGVLAGVNEQFF
TRBV6-2/TRBV6-3	TRBJ2-1	CASSHRRGGTDEQFF
TRBV3-1	TRBJ2-1	CASSQVDSLSSYNEQFF
TRBV6-5	TRBJ1-1	CASSYSTWSQAFF
TRBV7-8	TRBJ2-1	CASSPTGLGYNEQFF
TRBV5-1	TRBJ2-1	CASSFDRGPREQFF
TRBV6-5	TRBJ2-6	CASSYRHPGASGANVLTF
TRBV29-1	TRBJ2-2	CSVEETATGELFF
TRBV27	TRBJ2-1	CASSLFYGEVYNEQFF
TRBV27	TRBJ1-1	CASRTVPGRTEAFF
TRBV12-3/TRBV12-4	TRBJ2-7	CASSFSGYYEQYF
TRBV6-1	TRBJ1-5	CASSQTGVGQPQHF
TRBV15	TRBJ2-1	CATSRESRGEQFF
TRBV6-6	TRBJ2-1	CASSQDWPDEQFF
TRBV11-1	TRBJ2-6	CASSADRSGANVLTF
TRBV5-5	TRBJ1-3	CASSLFWSGGNTIYF
TRBV12-3/TRBV12-4	TRBJ2-7	CASSLGTSQYF
TRBV12-3/TRBV12-4	TRBJ1-1	CASSLWERGTEAFF
TRBV7-9	TRBJ1-5	CASSLGGQGGRNQPQHF
TRBV3-1	TRBJ2-7	CASRGLGGPYEQYF
TRBV29-1	TRBJ2-3	CSVEVSSTDTQYF
TRBV7-2	TRBJ1-2	CASSLVGTPAYGYTF
TRBV12-3/TRBV12-4	TRBJ1-1	CASRDVQGANTEAFF
TRBV24-1	TRBJ2-2	CATRTEGGELFF
TRBV12-3/TRBV12-4	TRBJ2-2	CASSPTGVGTGELFF
TRBV12-3/TRBV12-4	TRBJ2-3	CASSFGGQRVADTQYF
TRBV7-2	TRBJ1-1	CASSLGQFEAFF
TRBV2	TRBJ2-6	CASSVEGSGANVLTF
TRBV6-1	TRBJ2-5	CASTGGRLAQETQYF
TRBV14	TRBJ2-1	CASSQGLTGTQFF
TRBV20-1	TRBJ1-2	CSARARGNYGYTF
TRBV18	TRBJ2-1	CASSPEGMGYNEQFF
TRBV6-5	TRBJ2-3	CASSSSVKAQYF